This T cell receptor beta chain was identified in a study of shared clonotypes between healthy human individuals (dated by TCRdb to 2020 to 2021). Background on the whole study: Three men and a couple of women, aged 18 to 49 years, made up the cohort. For each donor, CD4 naive and CD4 memory were each given three plates, CD8 naive was given two plates, and CD8 memory was given one plate. To estimate repertoire size and how much clonotype sharing occurs between individuals, the study deeply sequenced the blood TCR repertoires of 4 to 6 healthy adults. To increase sequencing depth and limit assay-specific biases, different laboratories used diverse techniques to prepare libraries and sequence TCR repertoires. Each donor's leukapheresis produced roughly between roughly 0.94 and 9.5 billion PBMCs.

Using the deep immunoSEQ assay, multiplex PCR amplified TCR CDR3 regions from genomic DNA. Genomic DNA extracted from each cell subset was distributed evenly over all wells of several immunoSEQ 96-well plates, and each plate served as one replicate. Each replicate PCR for sorted subsets received approximately 200 ng genomic DNA, equal to about 30,000 T cell genomes. Purified libraries were quantified with a Qubit 3.0 fluorometer, sized on a Bioanalyzer 2100, and re-quantified with the KAPA Library Quantification kit. Every immunoSEQ 96-well plate was sequenced on a separate single-read 150-cycle Illumina NextSeq 550 flow cell. Concerning the study's data processing: Because the immunoSEQ output included only junctional sequences and no quality scores, the filtering could not be the same as the filtering used for full-length reads. Sequences were annotated with PyIR, a Python wrapper for IgBLAST v1.9, using IMGT germline references to assign V/J genes and CDR3. Reads were removed for weak V/J assignments (E-value above 1e-6), missing CDR3, stop codons, out-of-frame junctions, or ambiguous translated residues. V3J clonotypes were defined as sequences sharing the same inferred V gene, J gene, and CDR3 amino acid sequence. The percentage overlap between two repertoires was calculated by dividing the number of shared unique clonotypes by the size of the smaller repertoire. Richness of each repertoire was evaluated using RTK rarefaction, the Chao1 estimator, and Recon v2.1 estimates of unobserved clonotypes. Generation probabilities were computed with OLGA for all TCRbeta clonotypes obtained by the gDNA method from several donors. TCRdb mirrors the immuneACCESS table, restricted to in-frame sequences. Some clones are absent from its copies; in checked studies, under half trace to an unresolved V gene, and the reason for the others is unknown. V, J and clone size are those of that table, while D and trimming were read from the DNA. The sample records around 2,000,000 clones, about 94% of which are singletons. The leading ten clones occupy about 1.1% of the sample.

CD8 naive samples were CD45RO-negative cells positively selected for CCR7, giving a CD45RA+CCR7+ population that excluded TemRA cells. The donors were healthy, HIV-negative adults who had no recently reported acute infections or vaccinations. Every donor was a Caucasian adult residing in Nashville, Tennessee, USA. After blood collection by leukapheresis, PBMCs were isolated using Ficoll-Histopaque density gradient centrifugation and then cryopreserved in the vapor phase of liquid nitrogen. Analytical flow cytometry was used to check the purity and quantity of each magnetically sorted T cell population. Genomic DNA was isolated from each sorted fraction and quantified by UV absorbance on a Nanodrop 2000c. V and J lose 6 bases and 0 bases, and a span of 18 bases separates them. For CDR1 and CDR2, the germline V gene (reference sequence) lists MNHEY and SMNVEV. From the cysteine through the phenylalanine, the CDR3 covers 17 amino acids. Of the read, only the CDR3 DNA is kept; its 51 bases are in frame from base 1.

Study-wide conclusions, independent of this receptor: Pairwise subsampling led to the expectation that sequencing depth would affect the degree of clonotype sharing among donors. Even with the large sequencing depth, rarefaction of the sorted-subset datasets indicated that sequencing was incomplete. Sampling was restricted to blood, and TCR repertoires in tissues likely differ from the TCR repertoires found in blood. Clonotypes shared by all four sorted-subset donors showed higher generation probabilities than non-shared clonotypes. The small number of donors limited the genetic and exposure-history diversity represented. Sharing across a handful of donors was observed for 5% to 6.5% of naive CD4, about 3.2% of naive CD8, 2.3% of memory CD4, and roughly 0.43% of memory CD8 clonotypes. Larger estimated clonotype richness was generally found for naive subsets than for memory subsets.

With respect to this clone: The antigen it recognizes is unknown. Base-call qualities are not available, and no considerably larger clone is one nucleotide away.

This clonotype originated in a man younger than 30 in good health. The rearrangement joined TRBV27 to TRBJ2-1; the D segment could be TRBD1, given 5 matching bases. Material for sequencing was naive CD8+ T cells sorted from blood. What the cell subset or site label conveys for this sample: CD45RA+CCR7+. The CDR3 reads CASSLLYQGFSYNEQFF. The base sequence is TGTGCCAGCAGCCTTCTTTATCAGGGTTTCTCCTACAATGAGCAGTTCTTC.